This T cell receptor (beta chain) was captured in a study of vaccination effects on CD4 cells after COVID-19 (dated by TCRdb to between 2021 and 2024). Notes on the research overall: In the ViraFEST assay, PBMC were stimulated with viral peptide pools, and TCR sequencing was then used to find antigen-specific CD4+ T cell clonotypes based on their expansion. Each participant got two doses of an mRNA SARS-CoV-2 vaccine, either BNT162b2 or mRNA-1273. Pre-vaccine samples from two convalescent patients were drawn 16 days and one week before the first dose, 142 and 148 days after COVID-19 diagnosis. A few million PBMC per well were cultured with 10 ug/ml peptides in IMDM containing about 5% human AB serum, around 10 IU/ml IL-2 and gentamicin. SARS-CoV-2 spike-specific CD4+ TCR repertoires were compared before and after mRNA vaccination in COVID-19 convalescent patients and in infection-naive vaccine recipients. Altogether, roughly 10 COVID-19 convalescent patients and a few SARS-CoV-2-naive healthy vaccine recipients made up the full study. Cultures from other donors in the study were sequenced with the Oncomine TCR Beta short-read assay on an Illumina iSeq 100.

Results the study describes overall, beyond this receptor: For convalescent patients, new clones induced by the vaccine made up most of the post-vaccine spike-reactive repertoire, and these new clones were largely distinct from the clones induced by infection. Only a small number of convalescent patients were included, and no early post-infection timepoints were available, which limited the study. At late post-vaccination timepoints, both infection-induced and vaccine-induced clones showed marked clonal contraction, consistent with waning T cell responses.

After roughly 11 days of culture, CD4+ T cells were isolated with the EasySep CD4+ T cell isolation kit. Convalescent patients had PCR-confirmed SARS-CoV-2 infection between March and December 2020, before Alpha, Beta and Delta variants emerged in the United States. On days 3 and 7, half of the culture medium was replaced with fresh IL-2-containing medium. Unless noted otherwise, every peptide stimulation condition was cultured in triplicate wells. PBMC were separated from whole blood using Ficoll-Paque Plus gradient centrifugation and were then either cryopreserved at -140C or used fresh. The QIAamp micro DNA kit was used to extract genomic DNA from the cultured CD4+ T cells. Looking up the germline V gene yields CDR1 SNHLY and CDR2 FYNNEI. From cysteine to phenylalanine, the CDR3 is 13 amino acids long. Only the CDR3 region is kept as DNA, spanning 39 bases read in frame from base 1. V is reduced by 3 bases and J by 2 bases, leaving a spacing of 7 bases between them.

On this clone itself: The specificity of this receptor is unknown. No base quality information exists; no much larger clone differs at one position.

Libraries came from the immunoSEQ multiplex PCR assay. DNA from the cultured, isolated CD4+ T cells was subjected to TCR beta CDR3 sequencing. The study's processing was this. Non-productive TCR sequences were removed, reads were trimmed to the CDR3 region, and CDR3s of at least 7 amino acids were retained. Antigen-specific clonotypes were identified with the MANAFEST web app by comparing expansion in peptide wells against reference cultures. For clones to be considered positive, expansion at FDR<0.05 versus reference and all other wells, an odds ratio above 5, and a frequency above 0.1% in two replicate wells were required. Cross-reactive clonotypes were defined as significantly expanded in SARS-CoV-2 spike wells and in at least one common cold coronavirus spike condition. Levenshtein distance calculated with the stringdist R package was used to assess CDR3 similarity, and unrooted trees were constructed with ape in R 3.6.1. TCRdb mirrors the immuneACCESS table, restricted to in-frame sequences. Some clones are absent from its copies; in checked studies, under half trace to an unresolved V gene, and the reason for the others is unknown. V and J calls and clone size are given by that table; D and trimming were obtained from the DNA. The table for this sample lists approximately 46,000 clones; approximately 81% of them were counted only once. Jointly, the top ten make up about 9% of the sample.

This chain is built from TRBV2 and TRBJ1-2; a confident D gene designation cannot be given. The sequence was collected from a human donor who had a prior SARS-CoV-2 infection. Sequences were derived from CD4+ T cells from PBMCs cultured without peptide, sampled before COVID-19 vaccination. The nucleotide sequence reads as follows: TGTGCCAGCAGTGATGAGGGAAACTATGGCTACACCTTC. This gives the protein CASSDEGNYGYTF.